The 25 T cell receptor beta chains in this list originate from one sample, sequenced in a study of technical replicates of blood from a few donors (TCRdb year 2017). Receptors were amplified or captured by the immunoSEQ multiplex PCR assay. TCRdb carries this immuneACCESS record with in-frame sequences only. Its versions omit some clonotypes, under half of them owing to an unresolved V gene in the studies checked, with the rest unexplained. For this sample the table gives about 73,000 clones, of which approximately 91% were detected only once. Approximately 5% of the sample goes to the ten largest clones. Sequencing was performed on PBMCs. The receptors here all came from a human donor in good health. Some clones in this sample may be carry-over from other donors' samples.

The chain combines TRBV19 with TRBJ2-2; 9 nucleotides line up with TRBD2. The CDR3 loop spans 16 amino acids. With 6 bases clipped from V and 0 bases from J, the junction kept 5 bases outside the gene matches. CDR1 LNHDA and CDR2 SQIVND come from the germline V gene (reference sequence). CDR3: CASRLGLATNTGELFF. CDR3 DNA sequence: TGTGCCAGTAGGTTGGGACTAGCAACGAACACCGGGGAGCTGTTTTTT.

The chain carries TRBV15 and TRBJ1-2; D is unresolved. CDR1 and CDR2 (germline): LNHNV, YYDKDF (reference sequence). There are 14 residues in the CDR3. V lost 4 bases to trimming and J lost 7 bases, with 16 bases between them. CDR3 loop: CATSIDRGYGGYTF. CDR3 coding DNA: TGTGCCACCAGCATAGACCGGGGATATGGTGGCTACACCTTC.

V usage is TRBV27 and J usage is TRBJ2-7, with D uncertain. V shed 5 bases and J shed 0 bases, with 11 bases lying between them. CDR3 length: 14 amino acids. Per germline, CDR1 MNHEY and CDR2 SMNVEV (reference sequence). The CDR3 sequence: CASSATLTSYEQYF. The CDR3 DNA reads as TGTGCCAGCAGTGCGACACTTACCTCCTACGAGCAGTACTTC.

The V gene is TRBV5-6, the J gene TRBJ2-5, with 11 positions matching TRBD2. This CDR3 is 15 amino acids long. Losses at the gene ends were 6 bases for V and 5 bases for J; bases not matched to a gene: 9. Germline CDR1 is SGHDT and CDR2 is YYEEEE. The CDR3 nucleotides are TGTGCCAGCATCACTAGCGGGAGTCCACGGGAGACCCAGTACTTC. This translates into CASITSGSPRETQYF. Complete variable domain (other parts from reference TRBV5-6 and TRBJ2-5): DAGVTQSPTHLIKTRGQQVTLRCSPKSGHDTVSWYQQALGQGPQFIFQYYEEEERQRGNFPDRFSGHQFPNYSSELNVNALLLGDSALYLCASITSGSPRETQYFGPGTRLLVL.

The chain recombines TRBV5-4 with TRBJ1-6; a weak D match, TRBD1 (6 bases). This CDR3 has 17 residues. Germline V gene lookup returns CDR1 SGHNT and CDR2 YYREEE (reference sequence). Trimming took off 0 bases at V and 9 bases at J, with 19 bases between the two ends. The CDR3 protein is CASSLGGNAGVASPLHF. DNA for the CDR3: TGTGCCAGCAGCTTGGGGGGTAATGCAGGGGTCGCTTCACCCCTCCACTTT.

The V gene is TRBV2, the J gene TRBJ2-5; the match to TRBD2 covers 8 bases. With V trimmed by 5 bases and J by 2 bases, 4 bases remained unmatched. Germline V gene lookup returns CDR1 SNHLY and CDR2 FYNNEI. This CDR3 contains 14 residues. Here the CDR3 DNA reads TGTGCCAGCAGTTCACTAGCGGTTCAAGAGACCCAGTACTTC. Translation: CASSSLAVQETQYF.

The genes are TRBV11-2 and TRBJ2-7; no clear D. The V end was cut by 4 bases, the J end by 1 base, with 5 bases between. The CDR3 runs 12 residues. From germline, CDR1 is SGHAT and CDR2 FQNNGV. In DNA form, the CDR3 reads TGTGCCAGCAGCTCCTCTTCCTACGAGCAGTACTTC. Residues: CASSSSSYEQYF.

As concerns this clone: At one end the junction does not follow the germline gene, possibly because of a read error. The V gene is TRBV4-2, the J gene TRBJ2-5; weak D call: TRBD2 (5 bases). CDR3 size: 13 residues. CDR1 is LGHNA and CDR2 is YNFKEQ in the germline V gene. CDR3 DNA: TGTGCCAGCAGCCAAGACGATCAGCGGCAGAAGAACTTC. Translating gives CASSQDDQRQKNF.

The CDR3 DNA is TGTGCCCGTCCGGACAGGGATTTCCGCACCGAGCAGTACTTC. Amino acids: CARPDRDFRTEQYF. This rearrangement joins TRBV6-5 to TRBJ2-7; 8 bases are shared with TRBD1. The CDR3 extends over 14 amino acids. Per germline, CDR1 MNHEY and CDR2 SVGAGI. V lost 11 bases and J lost 6; bases outside the gene matches: 15.

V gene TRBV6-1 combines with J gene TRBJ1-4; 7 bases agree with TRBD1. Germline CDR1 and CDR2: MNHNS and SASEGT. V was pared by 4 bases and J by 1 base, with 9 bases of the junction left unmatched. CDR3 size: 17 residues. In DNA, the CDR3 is TGTGCCAGCAGTGGACAGGGCATAGGGGGAACTAATGAAAAACTGTTTTTT. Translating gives CASSGQGIGGTNEKLFF.

CDR3 nucleotides: TGTGCCAGCAGCTTGGGGGTGGGAGGCGTTACGCAGTATTTT. Translating it yields CASSLGVGGVTQYF. The chain has TRBV5-6 and TRBJ2-3, with D possibly TRBD2 on 6 matching bases. CDR1 is SGHDT and CDR2 is YYEEEE in the germline V gene. V was pared by 0 bases and J by 8 bases, with 13 bases between. This CDR3 is built from 14 residues.

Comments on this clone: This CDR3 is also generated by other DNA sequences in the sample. The CDR3 DNA follows: TGTGCCAGCAGCCCCGGACAGTCGTATGGCTACACCTTC. Translated: CASSPGQSYGYTF. This chain uses TRBV6-6 with TRBJ1-2; D may be TRBD1 (6 bases). The CDR3 is 13 residues long. Germline lookup yields CDR1 MNHNY and CDR2 SVGAGI (reference sequence). With 6 bases removed from V and 5 bases from J, the gap between germline ends came to 13 bases.

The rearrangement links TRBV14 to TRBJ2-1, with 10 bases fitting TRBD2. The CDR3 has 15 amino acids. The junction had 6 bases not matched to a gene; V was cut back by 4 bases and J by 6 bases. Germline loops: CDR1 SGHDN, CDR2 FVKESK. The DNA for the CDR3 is TGTGCCAGCAGCCTACTAGCGGGGCGTGTCAATGAGCAGTTCTTC. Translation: CASSLLAGRVNEQFF.

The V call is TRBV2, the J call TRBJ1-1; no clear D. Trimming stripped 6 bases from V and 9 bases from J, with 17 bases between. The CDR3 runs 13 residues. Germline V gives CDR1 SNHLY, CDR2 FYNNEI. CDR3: CASSSGKSRKAFF. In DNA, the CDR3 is TGTGCCAGCAGCTCCGGGAAATCGAGGAAAGCTTTCTTT.

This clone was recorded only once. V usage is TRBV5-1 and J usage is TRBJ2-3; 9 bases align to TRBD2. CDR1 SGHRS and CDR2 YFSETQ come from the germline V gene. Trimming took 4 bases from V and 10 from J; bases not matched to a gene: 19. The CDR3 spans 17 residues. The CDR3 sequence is CASSHSGAASGDFAQYF. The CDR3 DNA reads TGCGCCAGCAGCCACTCCGGCGCCGCTAGCGGGGACTTTGCGCAGTATTTT.

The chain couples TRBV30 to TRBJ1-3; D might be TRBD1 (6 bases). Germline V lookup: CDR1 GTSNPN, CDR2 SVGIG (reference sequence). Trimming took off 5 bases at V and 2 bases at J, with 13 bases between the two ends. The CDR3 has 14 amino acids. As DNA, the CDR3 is TGTGCCTGGGGTACAGGGTCTGCTGGAAACACCATATATTTT. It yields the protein CAWGTGSAGNTIYF.

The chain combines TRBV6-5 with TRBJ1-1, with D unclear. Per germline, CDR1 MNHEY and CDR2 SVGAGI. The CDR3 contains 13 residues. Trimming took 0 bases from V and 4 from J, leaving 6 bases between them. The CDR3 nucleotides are TGTGCCAGCAGTTACTCTATTATCACTGAAGCTTTCTTT. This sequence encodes CASSYSIITEAFF.

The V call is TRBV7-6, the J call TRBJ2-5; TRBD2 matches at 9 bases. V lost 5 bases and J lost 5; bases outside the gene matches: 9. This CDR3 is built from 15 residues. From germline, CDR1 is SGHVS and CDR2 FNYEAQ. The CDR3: CASSISSGTYETQYF. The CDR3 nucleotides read TGTGCCAGCAGCATCTCTAGCGGGACCTATGAGACCCAGTACTTC. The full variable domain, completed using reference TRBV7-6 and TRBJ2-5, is GAGVSQSPRYKVTKRGQDVALRCDPISGHVSLYWYRQALGQGPEFLTYFNYEAQQDKSGLPNDRFSAERPEGSISTLTIQRTEQRDSAMYRCASSISSGTYETQYFGPGTRLLVL.

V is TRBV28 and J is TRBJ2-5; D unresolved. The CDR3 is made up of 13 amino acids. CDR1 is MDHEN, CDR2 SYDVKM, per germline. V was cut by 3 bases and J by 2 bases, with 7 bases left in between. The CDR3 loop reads CASSFEAQETQYF. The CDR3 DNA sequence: TGTGCCAGCAGTTTCGAAGCACAAGAGACCCAGTACTTC.

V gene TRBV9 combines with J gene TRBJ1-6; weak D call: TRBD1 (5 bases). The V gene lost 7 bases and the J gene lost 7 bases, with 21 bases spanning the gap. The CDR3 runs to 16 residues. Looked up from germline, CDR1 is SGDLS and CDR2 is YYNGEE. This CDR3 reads CASGGDLGGENSPLHF. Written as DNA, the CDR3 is TGTGCCAGCGGGGGAGACCTCGGGGGAGAAAATTCACCCCTCCACTTT.

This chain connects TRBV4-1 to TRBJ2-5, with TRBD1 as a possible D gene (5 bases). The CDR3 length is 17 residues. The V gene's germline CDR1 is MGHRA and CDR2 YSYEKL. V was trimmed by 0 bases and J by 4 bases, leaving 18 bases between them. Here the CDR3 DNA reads TGCGCCAGCAGCCAAGATCTGAGGCCAGGGATAGGAGAGACCCAGTACTTC. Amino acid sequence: CASSQDLRPGIGETQYF.

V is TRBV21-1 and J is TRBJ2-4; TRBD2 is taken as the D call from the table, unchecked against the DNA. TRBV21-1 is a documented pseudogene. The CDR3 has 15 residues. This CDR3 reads CASSKVAAAKNIQYF. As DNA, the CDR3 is TGTGCCAGCAGCAAAGTAGCTGCGGCCAAAAACATTCAGTACTTC.

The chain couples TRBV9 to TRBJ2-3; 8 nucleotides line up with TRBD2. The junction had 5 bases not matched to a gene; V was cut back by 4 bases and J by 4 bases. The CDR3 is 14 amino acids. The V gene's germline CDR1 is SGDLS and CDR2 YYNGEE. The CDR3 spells CASSSRTSPDTQYF. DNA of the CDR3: TGTGCCAGCAGCAGTCGGACTAGCCCAGATACGCAGTATTTT.

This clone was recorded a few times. The CDR3: CASSRDNQDTEAFF. CDR3 DNA: TGTGCCAGCAGCCGAGATAACCAGGACACTGAAGCTTTCTTT. The J gene is TRBJ1-1, the V gene TRBV7-3; D gene unclear. The CDR3 length is 14 residues. Germline V CDR1 and CDR2: SGHTA, FQGTGA. V lost 5 bases, J lost 3 bases, and 13 bases lay in between.

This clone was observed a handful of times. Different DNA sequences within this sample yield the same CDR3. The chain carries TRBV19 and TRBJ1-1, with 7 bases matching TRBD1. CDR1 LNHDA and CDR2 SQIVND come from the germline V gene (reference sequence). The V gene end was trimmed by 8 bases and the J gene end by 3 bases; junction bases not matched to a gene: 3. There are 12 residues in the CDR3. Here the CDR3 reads CASSQGYTEAFF. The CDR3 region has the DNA TGTGCCAGTTCACAGGGGTACACTGAAGCTTTCTTT.